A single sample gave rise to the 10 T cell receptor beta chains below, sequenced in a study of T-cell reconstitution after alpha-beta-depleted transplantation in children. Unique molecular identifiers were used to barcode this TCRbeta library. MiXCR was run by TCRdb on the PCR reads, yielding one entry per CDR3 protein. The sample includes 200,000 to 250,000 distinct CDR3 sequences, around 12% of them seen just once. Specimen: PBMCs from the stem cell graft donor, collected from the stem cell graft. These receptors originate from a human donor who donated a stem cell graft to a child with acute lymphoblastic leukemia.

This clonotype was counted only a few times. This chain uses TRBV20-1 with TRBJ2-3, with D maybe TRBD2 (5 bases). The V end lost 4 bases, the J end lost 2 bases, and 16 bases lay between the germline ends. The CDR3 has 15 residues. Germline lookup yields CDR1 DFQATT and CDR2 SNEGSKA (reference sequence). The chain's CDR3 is CSATKLEIITDTQYF. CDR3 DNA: TGCAGTGCTACCAAACTAGAGATTATCACAGATACGCAGTATTTT.

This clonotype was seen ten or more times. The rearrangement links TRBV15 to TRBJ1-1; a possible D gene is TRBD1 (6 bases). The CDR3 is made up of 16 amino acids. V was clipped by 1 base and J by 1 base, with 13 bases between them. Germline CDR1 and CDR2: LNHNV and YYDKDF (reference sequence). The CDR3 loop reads CATSRGGQGQNTEAFF. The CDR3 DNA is TGTGCCACCAGCAGAGGAGGGCAGGGACAGAACACTGAAGCTTTCTTT.

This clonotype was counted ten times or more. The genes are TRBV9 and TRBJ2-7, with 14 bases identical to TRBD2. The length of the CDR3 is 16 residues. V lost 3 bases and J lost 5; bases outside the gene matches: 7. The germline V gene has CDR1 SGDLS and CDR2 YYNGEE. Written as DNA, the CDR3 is TGTGCCAGCAGCGCGGGGGGACTAGCGGGAGTTGACGAGCAGTACTTC. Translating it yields CASSAGGLAGVDEQYF.

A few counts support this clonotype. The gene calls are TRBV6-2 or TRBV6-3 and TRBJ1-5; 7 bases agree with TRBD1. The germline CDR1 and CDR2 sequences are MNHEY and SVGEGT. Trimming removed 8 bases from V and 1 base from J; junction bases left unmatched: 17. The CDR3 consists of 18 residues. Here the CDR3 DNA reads TGTGCCAGCCAACGTCAAGCGACAGGGTTTCGAAGCAATCAGCCCCAGCATTTT. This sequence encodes CASQRQATGFRSNQPQHF.

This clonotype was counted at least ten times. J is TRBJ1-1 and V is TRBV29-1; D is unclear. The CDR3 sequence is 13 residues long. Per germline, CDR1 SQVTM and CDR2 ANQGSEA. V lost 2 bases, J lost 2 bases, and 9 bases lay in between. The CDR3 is CSVEKTYNTEAFF. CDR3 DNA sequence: TGCAGCGTTGAAAAAACATATAACACTGAAGCTTTCTTT.

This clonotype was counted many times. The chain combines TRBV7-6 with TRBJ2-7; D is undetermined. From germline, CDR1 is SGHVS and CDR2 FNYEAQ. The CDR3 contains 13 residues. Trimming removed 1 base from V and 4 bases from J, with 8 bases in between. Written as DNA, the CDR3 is TGTGCCAGCAGCTTAGTAAACGGGTACGAGCAGTACTTC. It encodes CASSLVNGYEQYF.

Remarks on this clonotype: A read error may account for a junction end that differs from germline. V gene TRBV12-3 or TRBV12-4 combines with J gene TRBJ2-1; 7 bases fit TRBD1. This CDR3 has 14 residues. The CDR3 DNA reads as TGTGCCAGCAGTTCTAGACAGGGCTACAATCAGCAGTTCTTC. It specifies CASSSRQGYNQQFF.

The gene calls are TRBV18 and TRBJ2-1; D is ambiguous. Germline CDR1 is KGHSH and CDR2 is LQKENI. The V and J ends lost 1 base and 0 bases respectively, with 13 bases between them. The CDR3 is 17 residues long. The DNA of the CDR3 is TGTGCCAGCTCACCACAGCTAGTAAAAAGCTCCTACAATGAGCAGTTCTTC. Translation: CASSPQLVKSSYNEQFF.

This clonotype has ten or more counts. Here the CDR3 reads CASSYSNSYEQYF. The CDR3 DNA follows: TGTGCCAGCAGTTACTCAAACTCCTACGAGCAGTACTTC. The chain uses TRBV6-2 or TRBV6-3 and TRBJ2-7; D is uncertain. V lost 0 bases and J lost 0, with 3 bases in between. The CDR3 has 13 amino acids. The germline V gene encodes CDR1 MNHEY and CDR2 SVGEGT.

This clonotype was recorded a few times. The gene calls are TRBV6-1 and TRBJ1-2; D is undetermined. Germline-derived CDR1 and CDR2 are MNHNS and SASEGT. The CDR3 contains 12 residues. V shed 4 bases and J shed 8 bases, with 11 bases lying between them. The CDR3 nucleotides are TGTGCCAGCAGTGTAAATCCTATGGGCTACACCTTC. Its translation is CASSVNPMGYTF.